A single sample is the source of the 27 T cell receptor beta chains below, sequenced in a study of spatial heterogeneity in lung cancer. The time point denotes: sample taken at primary tumor resection. Unsorted whole RNA from tumor, nontumor lung or frozen PBMC underwent sequencing. MiXCR, applied by TCRdb to the 5' RACE reads, yields one record per CDR3 protein. The sample comprises 4,000 or so distinct CDR3 sequences, 34% of which are singletons, and about 34% rests with the top ten. Specimen: PBMCs, collected at surgery. These receptors were taken from a male donor with early-stage non-small cell lung cancer.

Concerning this clonotype itself: The size of this beta chain means little, since it is a stray read in a library made for alpha chains. CDR3 DNA: TGCAGTGCTAGCGGACCGTACAATGAGCAGTTCTTC. Translation gives CSASGPYNEQFF. This chain uses TRBV20-1 with TRBJ2-1; the D is unclear. Trimming removed 3 bases from V and 4 bases from J, with 7 bases in between. The CDR3 totals 12 residues. Germline-derived CDR1 and CDR2 are DFQATT and SNEGSKA (reference sequence).

This clonotype was counted a few times. This beta chain turned up in a library designed for alpha chains; as an off-target read, its abundance says little. The gene calls are TRBV3-1 and TRBJ2-7; D might be TRBD1 (6 bases). The germline V gene encodes CDR1 LGHDT and CDR2 YNNKEL (reference sequence). The CDR3 covers 15 residues. Trimming took 1 base from V and 2 from J, leaving 12 bases between them. The CDR3 DNA reads as TGTGCCAGCAGCCAAGGGATTACAGGGACCTACGAGCAGTACTTC. Protein product: CASSQGITGTYEQYF.

This clonotype ranks as medium-sized. A library made for alpha chains picked up this beta chain off target, so its size means little. CDR3: CASSLIVGVQETQYF. As DNA, the CDR3 is TGTGCCAGCAGCTTGATAGTGGGGGTCCAAGAGACCCAGTACTTC. This chain uses TRBV5-5 with TRBJ2-5, with D perhaps being TRBD1 or TRBD2 (5 bases each). The germline V and J ends were trimmed by 1 base and 1 base, with 11 bases remaining between them. Germline V gene lookup returns CDR1 SGHKS and CDR2 YYEKEE (reference sequence). There are 15 residues in the CDR3.

For this clonotype: This beta chain was picked up by a library intended for alpha chains and is off target, so its count carries little meaning. J is TRBJ1-3 and V is TRBV7-6; D ambiguous. The CDR3 length is 14 residues. V was trimmed by 4 bases and J by 2 bases, leaving 9 bases between them. The germline gives CDR1 SGHVS, CDR2 FNYEAQ. CDR3 in DNA: TGTGCCAGCAGCTCAGCAACGGCTGGAAACACCATATATTTT. It specifies CASSSATAGNTIYF.

Turning to this clonotype: This beta chain is a stray read from a library made for alpha chains; its abundance is not meaningful. The chain couples TRBV5-1 to TRBJ2-7, with TRBD1 identical over 7 bases. V gave up 7 bases and J gave up 2 bases; unmatched junction bases: 0. This CDR3 is built from 11 residues. Germline CDR1 is SGHRS and CDR2 is YFSETQ. The CDR3 sequence is CASGTAYEQYF. In nucleotides, the CDR3 is TGCGCCAGCGGGACAGCCTACGAGCAGTACTTC.

Note on this clonotype: The library was prepared for alpha chains; this beta chain is a stray read, so its frequency means little. The chain carries TRBV5-1 and TRBJ2-4, with D tentatively TRBD2 (5 bases). Germline-derived CDR1 and CDR2 are SGHRS and YFSETQ. The CDR3 extends over 13 amino acids. V gave up 0 bases and J gave up 10 bases, with 11 bases separating them. The CDR3 nucleotides read TGCGCCAGCAGCTTGGCGCCCGAGCGGATTCAGTACTTC. It encodes CASSLAPERIQYF.

This clonotype was recorded once. Because the library targeted alpha chains, this beta chain is an off-target read whose size means little. V is TRBV20-1 and J is TRBJ2-5, with D unclear. The CDR3 length is 11 residues. The germline gives CDR1 DFQATT, CDR2 SNEGSKA (reference sequence). V lost 6 bases and J 0 bases, leaving 5 bases between the germline ends. The CDR3 DNA sequence: TGCAGTGCCCAGAACCAAGAGACCCAGTACTTC. Amino acids: CSAQNQETQYF.

As to this clonotype: The library was built for alpha chains, so this beta chain is an off-target read and its size means little. The chain uses TRBV25-1 and TRBJ2-1; the match to TRBD2 covers 9 bases. Trimming cost V 1 base and J 1 base; bases outside gene matches: 2. Germline CDR1 MGHDK, CDR2 SYGVNS. The CDR3 is 16 residues long. CDR3 loop: CASSEFAGGSYNEQFF. The CDR3 nucleotides read TGTGCCAGCAGTGAATTTGCGGGAGGGTCCTACAATGAGCAGTTCTTC.

This clonotype was seen a few times. This beta chain is an off-target read within a library intended for alpha chains, so its frequency means little. The J gene is TRBJ2-1, the V gene TRBV14; 12 bases align to TRBD2. The CDR3 has 15 residues. Trimming took 1 base from V and 7 from J; bases not matched to a gene: 2. CDR1 and CDR2 from the germline V gene are SGHDN and FVKESK. This CDR3 is CASSQGGLAGNEQFF. The CDR3 DNA reads as TGTGCCAGCAGCCAAGGCGGACTAGCGGGGAATGAGCAGTTCTTC.

This clonotype turned up a few times. Within a library made for alpha chains, this beta chain is off target, and its count is uninformative. In DNA, the CDR3 is TGTGCCAGCAAGGGGCACCCCACCGGGGAGCTGTTTTTT. Its translation is CASKGHPTGELFF. V and J are TRBV6-4 and TRBJ2-2, with a possible D match to TRBD1 (5 bases). The germline V gene encodes CDR1 MRHNA and CDR2 SNTAGT. This CDR3 comprises 13 residues. V dropped 7 bases and J dropped 4 bases, with 10 bases sitting between them.

This clonotype is categorized as medium-sized. This beta chain lies outside the target of a library built for alpha chains; its clone size means little. The V call is TRBV7-2, the J call TRBJ2-5, with unresolved D. The CDR3 has 15 residues. V lost 2 bases, J lost 2 bases, and 12 bases lay in between. Germline CDR1 is SGHTA and CDR2 is FQGNSA. Here the CDR3 reads CASSLIGAAQETQYF. Written as DNA, the CDR3 is TGTGCCAGCAGCTTAATTGGAGCAGCTCAAGAGACCCAGTACTTC.

This clonotype was detected a few times. As an off-target read in a library built for alpha chains, this beta chain has a frequency of little significance. The gene calls are TRBV5-1 and TRBJ2-5; 9 positions match TRBD2. The CDR3 runs 17 residues. The germline V gene encodes CDR1 SGHRS and CDR2 YFSETQ. The V segment lost 4 bases and the J segment 5 bases; nucleotides outside the gene matches: 15. CDR3 region: CASSKTPIAGVGETQYF. CDR3 bases: TGCGCCAGCAGCAAAACCCCCATAGCGGGAGTGGGGGAGACCCAGTACTTC.

This clonotype came up once. This beta chain was picked up by a library intended for alpha chains and is off target, so its count carries little meaning. The J gene is TRBJ2-5, the V gene TRBV28; D is ambiguous. Trimming took 7 bases from V and 5 from J, leaving 17 bases between them. Germline loops: CDR1 MDHEN, CDR2 SYDVKM. This CDR3 is 14 amino acids long. The CDR3 nucleotides read TGTGCCAGCATTAGGGCTACGCCGGGCGAGACCCAGTACTTC. Translation gives CASIRATPGETQYF.

This clonotype was observed a few times. This beta chain is an off-target read within a library intended for alpha chains, so its frequency means little. The chain links TRBV11-2 to TRBJ2-5; a weak D match, TRBD2 (5 bases). CDR3 length: 14 amino acids. The V end was cut by 5 bases, the J end by 5 bases, with 15 bases between. The germline CDR1 and CDR2 sequences are SGHAT and FQNNGV. The CDR3 region is CASSRASRGETQYF. CDR3 sequence (DNA): TGTGCCAGCAGCCGGGCGTCTCGAGGGGAGACCCAGTACTTC.

For this clonotype: This beta chain represents an off-target read in a library built for alpha chains; its size is of limited meaning. The J gene is TRBJ2-4, the V gene TRBV6-5; TRBD2 matches at 7 bases. CDR1 and CDR2 from the germline V gene are MNHEY and SVGAGI. The CDR3 totals 13 residues. V lost 5 bases, J lost 7 bases, and 5 bases stayed unmatched. The CDR3 loop reads CASSEGLTNIQYF. CDR3 bases: TGTGCCAGCAGTGAGGGACTAACCAACATTCAGTACTTC.

In this sample, this clonotype turned up a few times. This beta chain is an unintended read in a library built for alpha chains; its size means little. The V and J genes are TRBV27 and TRBJ2-7; tentatively, D is TRBD2 (5 bases). V was clipped by 3 bases and J by 7 bases, with 13 bases between them. CDR3 length: 13 amino acids. Germline-derived CDR1 and CDR2 are MNHEY and SMNVEV (reference sequence). Here the CDR3 reads CASSFRDRREQYF. In DNA form, the CDR3 reads TGTGCCAGCAGTTTTCGGGATCGGCGGGAGCAGTACTTC.

This clonotype was observed a handful of times. Little can be read into the size of this beta chain, an off-target read in a library designed for alpha chains. J is TRBJ2-7 and V is TRBV20-1; weak D call: TRBD1 (5 bases). From germline, CDR1 is DFQATT and CDR2 SNEGSKA (reference sequence). Trimming left V 0 bases short and J 9 bases short, with 15 bases between. The CDR3 length is 13 residues. The CDR3 DNA sequence: TGCAGTGCTAGAGAACCTCCTAGGGGTACGCAGTACTTC. Its translation: CSAREPPRGTQYF.

The sample holds one count of this clonotype. This beta chain is an unintended read in a library built for alpha chains; its size means little. This rearrangement joins TRBV19 to TRBJ2-3; D perhaps matches TRBD2 (6 bases). Trimming removed 1 base at V and 9 bases at J, with 14 bases between. The CDR3 spans 14 residues. Germline CDR1 is LNHDA and CDR2 is SQIVND (reference sequence). DNA for the CDR3: TGTGCCAGTAGTATAGCCGGGGACTCCAGCACGCAGTATTTT. Translation: CASSIAGDSSTQYF.

On this clonotype itself: Within a library made for alpha chains, this beta chain is off target, and its count is uninformative. The chain has TRBV20-1 and TRBJ2-3; D might be TRBD2 (5 bases). The V gene's germline CDR1 is DFQATT and CDR2 SNEGSKA (reference sequence). This CDR3 region has 14 residues. This chain's CDR3 is CSTGEGGVTDTQYF. The CDR3 DNA is TGCAGCACGGGTGAGGGCGGTGTCACAGATACGCAGTATTTT.

In regard to this clonotype: This beta chain came through as a stray read in a library set up for alpha chains, and its size says little. This chain joins TRBV5-6 and TRBJ2-3; no clear D. This CDR3 is 12 amino acids long. Between the trimmed V and J ends, which lost 1 base and 4 bases, there was a span of 4 bases. The germline CDR1 and CDR2 sequences are SGHDT and YYEEEE. CDR3 DNA: TGTGCCAGCAGCTTGATCTCAGATACGCAGTATTTT. Protein product: CASSLISDTQYF.

This clonotype was counted a few times. In a library made to pick up alpha chains, this beta chain is a stray read with a size that means little. This rearrangement joins TRBV7-8 to TRBJ2-5, with 8 nucleotides matching TRBD1. This CDR3 has 13 residues. Looked up from germline, CDR1 is SGHVS and CDR2 is FQNEAQ. The V gene end was trimmed by 9 bases and the J gene end by 3 bases; junction bases not matched to a gene: 6. The CDR3 here is CASTQGDEETQYF. The DNA of the CDR3 is TGTGCCAGTACACAGGGGGATGAAGAGACCCAGTACTTC.

Notes on this clonotype: This beta chain is a stray read from a library made for alpha chains; its abundance is not meaningful. V and J are TRBV18 and TRBJ2-7, with D uncertain. CDR3 size: 14 residues. Germline V gene sequence: CDR1 KGHSH, CDR2 LQKENI. Trimming cost V 4 bases and J 2 bases, with 12 bases left between them. The CDR3 region is CASSLPAPTYEQYF. The DNA of the CDR3 is TGTGCCAGCTCACTCCCCGCCCCCACCTACGAGCAGTACTTC.

Note on this clonotype: This beta chain was picked up by a library intended for alpha chains and is off target, so its count carries little meaning. The chain recombines TRBV5-4 with TRBJ2-7; D not certain. V was trimmed by 0 bases and J by 0 bases, leaving 7 bases between them. The CDR3 sequence is 14 residues long. CDR1 and CDR2 from the germline V gene are SGHNT and YYREEE (reference sequence). Here the CDR3 reads CASSLAGASYEQYF. The DNA for the CDR3 is TGTGCCAGCAGCTTGGCAGGAGCCTCCTACGAGCAGTACTTC. The full variable domain, rest sourced from reference TRBV5-4 and TRBJ2-7, is ETGVTQSPTHLIKTRGQQVTLRCSSQSGHNTVSWYQQALGQGPQFIFQYYREEENGRGNFPPRFSGLQFPNYSSELNVNALELDDSALYLCASSLAGASYEQYFGPGTRLTVT.

Worth noting for this clonotype: The library was prepared for alpha chains; this beta chain is a stray read, so its frequency means little. The V call is TRBV25-1, the J call TRBJ2-2, with a tentative D call TRBD2 (5 bases). V was pared by 3 bases and J by 0 bases, with 8 bases between. The CDR3 runs to 15 residues. The germline V gene has CDR1 MGHDK and CDR2 SYGVNS. The CDR3 sequence is CASSDPGANTGELFF. CDR3 DNA: TGTGCCAGCAGTGACCCCGGGGCGAACACCGGGGAGCTGTTTTTT.

With regard to this clonotype: Because this beta chain is a stray read in a library intended to capture alpha chains, its abundance should not be given much weight. As DNA, the CDR3 is TGTGCCAGCTCACTGCGTGTTGGAGCCAAAAACATTCAGTACTTC. Its translation: CASSLRVGAKNIQYF. V usage is TRBV18 and J usage is TRBJ2-4; D uncertain. Germline V gives CDR1 KGHSH, CDR2 LQKENI. V was trimmed by 4 bases and J by 0 bases, leaving 10 bases between them. This CDR3 is 15 amino acids long.

Comments on this clonotype: This beta chain represents an off-target read in a library built for alpha chains; its size is of limited meaning. CDR3 coding DNA: TGTGCCAGCAGTTTAGGATACGAGCAGTACTTC. Protein: CASSLGYEQYF. V gene TRBV12-3 or TRBV12-4 combines with J gene TRBJ2-7; D is undetermined. The CDR3 is 11 amino acids. V gave up 1 base and J gave up 4 bases, with 2 bases separating them.

A remark on this clonotype: The library was prepared for alpha chains; this beta chain is a stray read, so its frequency means little. This rearrangement joins TRBV28 to TRBJ2-1, with D possibly TRBD1 on 6 matching bases. The CDR3 is 12 amino acids. CDR1 and CDR2 from the germline V gene are MDHEN and SYDVKM. Between the trimmed V and J ends, which lost 5 bases and 6 bases, there was a span of 8 bases. CDR3 region: CASSPGVNEQFF. CDR3 DNA: TGTGCCAGCAGTCCAGGGGTCAATGAGCAGTTCTTC. Using reference TRBV28 and TRBJ2-1 for the parts outside the CDR3, the full variable domain is DVKVTQSSRYLVKRTGEKVFLECVQDMDHENMFWYRQDPGLGLRLIYFSYDVKMKEKGDIPEGYSVSREKKERFSLILESASTNQTSMYLCASSPGVNEQFFGPGTRLTVL.